Shown below are 5 T cell receptor beta chains from a single sample sequenced in a study of regulatory T cells in long-lasting Graves disease. With iRepertoire HTBI primers and Arm-PCR of CDR3 regions, TCR beta libraries were built. Via MiXCR, TCRdb re-called the multiplex PCR reads, giving one row per CDR3 protein. The sample yields more than 300,000 distinct CDR3 sequences, around 20% seen once. Documented time point: persistent/refractory GD, antithyroid drugs over 5 years with positive TRAb. TCR sequences were obtained from RNA taken from PBMCs. The sequences come from peripheral blood mononuclear cells (PBMCs), collected when the disease was refractory, from a patient treated with antithyroid drugs. These receptors all come from a female donor with Graves disease.

This clonotype was counted between two and nine times. J is TRBJ1-5 and V is TRBV20-1, with a tentative D call TRBD1 (6 bases). Germline CDR1 reads DFQATT; CDR2 reads SNEGSKA (reference sequence). The CDR3 consists of 14 residues. V lost 0 bases and J lost 7, with 13 bases in between. CDR3 DNA sequence: TGCAGTGCTAGAGAGGGGGGGGCTGCACAGCCCCAGCATTTT. It codes for CSAREGGAAQPQHF.

The gene calls are TRBV19 and TRBJ1-1, with unresolved D. CDR3 length equals 13 residues. The V gene lost 6 bases and the J gene lost 6 bases, with 14 bases spanning the gap. Per germline, CDR1 LNHDA and CDR2 SQIVND (reference sequence). The CDR3 nucleotides read TGTGCCAGTAGAGGATGGACGGTTTCTGAAGCTTTCTTT. Its protein product is CASRGWTVSEAFF.

This clonotype was observed a single time. The chain is built from TRBV6-2 or TRBV6-3 and TRBJ2-7, with 8 positions matching TRBD1. V lost 5 bases, J lost 6 bases, and 12 bases stayed unmatched. CDR1 MNHEY and CDR2 SVGEGT come from the germline V gene. The CDR3 has 15 residues. CDR3 in amino acids: CASSEGHPGGGEQYF. The CDR3 bases are TGTGCCAGCAGTGAAGGTCACCCAGGGGGCGGCGAGCAGTACTTC.

The J gene is TRBJ2-1, the V gene TRBV28, with D unclear. Germline values: CDR1 MDHEN, CDR2 SYDVKM. The CDR3 is 12 amino acids. Trimming stripped 10 bases from V and 0 bases from J, with 7 bases between. This CDR3 is CATLSSYNEQFF. CDR3 sequence (DNA): TGTGCCACTTTGAGCTCCTACAATGAGCAGTTCTTC.

The genes are TRBV19 and TRBJ2-6; tentative D call: TRBD2 (5 bases). This CDR3 region has 11 residues. Germline V lookup: CDR1 LNHDA, CDR2 SQIVND (reference sequence). Trimming shortened V by 6 bases and J by 11 bases, and 8 bases separated the two germline ends. The CDR3 sequence: CASRSRDVLTF. CDR3 nucleotide sequence: TGTGCCAGTAGGTCGCGGGACGTCCTGACTTTC.